Below are 24 T cell receptor beta chains sequenced from a single sample in a study of T cell responses to AZD1222 COVID-19 vaccine. Repertoires were generated with immunoSEQ multiplex PCR, while TCRdb's copy carries only in-frame clones and drops some. The sample contains 140,000 to 150,000 clones, approximately 85% of which appear only once. The sequenced sample was peripheral blood, obtained on day 0 of AZD1222 vaccination. The origin of the receptors is an adult in good health.

The chain links TRBV30 to TRBJ1-1; TRBD1 matches at 7 bases. The CDR3 is made up of 12 amino acids. CDR1 is GTSNPN, CDR2 SVGIG, per germline (reference sequence). Trimming at V came to 5 bases and at J to 0 bases, leaving 0 bases not matched to a gene. Here the CDR3 reads CAWDRVNTEAFF. DNA for the CDR3: TGTGCCTGGGACAGGGTGAACACTGAAGCTTTCTTT.

CDR3 sequence: CASSHATGNEKLFF. The CDR3 nucleotides are TGTGCCAGCAGCCATGCGACGGGAAATGAAAAACTGTTTTTT. The chain recombines TRBV3-1 (or the pseudogene TRBV3-2) with TRBJ1-4, with D uncertain. The germline V and J ends were trimmed by 3 bases and 5 bases, with 10 bases remaining between them. Germline CDR1 and CDR2: LGHDT and YNNKEL (reference sequence). There are 14 residues in the CDR3.

The chain uses TRBV5-1 and TRBJ1-4; a weak D match, TRBD1 (6 bases). From germline, CDR1 is SGHRS and CDR2 YFSETQ. The CDR3 has 17 residues. V was pared by 0 bases and J by 5 bases, with 17 bases between. The CDR3 spells CASSLEMVLGTNEKLFF. CDR3 bases: TGCGCCAGCAGCTTGGAGATGGTGTTGGGGACAAATGAAAAACTGTTTTTT.

The gene calls are TRBV7-8 and TRBJ1-1; D is ambiguous. The CDR3 contains 11 residues. CDR1 is SGHVS, CDR2 FQNEAQ, per germline. V lost 5 bases and J 7 bases, leaving 8 bases between the germline ends. DNA for the CDR3: TGTGCCAGCAGCCCCCGGGGTGAAGCTTTCTTT. Translation gives CASSPRGEAFF.

The genes are TRBV29-1 and TRBJ1-5; D might be TRBD1 (6 bases). Germline CDR1 is SQVTM and CDR2 is ANQGSEA. V lost 3 bases, J lost 6 bases, and 12 bases lay in between. The CDR3 contains 13 residues. The CDR3 DNA follows: TGCAGCGTTGAGGCAGGGGTGGGTCAGCCCCAGCATTTT. Translated, it gives CSVEAGVGQPQHF.

The chain joins TRBV29-1 to TRBJ2-1, with 10 bases that match TRBD2. The CDR3 is 14 amino acids. Looked up from germline, CDR1 is SQVTM and CDR2 is ANQGSEA. V lost 6 bases and J lost 15; bases outside the gene matches: 17. In nucleotides, the CDR3 is TGCAGCGTCCGGAGGGAGGGTAGCGGGGGGCCCGGGTTCTTC. The encoded protein is CSVRREGSGGPGFF.

The gene calls are TRBV11-2 and TRBJ1-2; D unclear. The CDR3 is made up of 17 amino acids. V was pared by 5 bases and J by 8 bases, with 27 bases between. Looked up from germline, CDR1 is SGHAT and CDR2 is FQNNGV. CDR3 in amino acids: CASSPSWGSTLRSGYTF. The CDR3 bases are TGTGCCAGCAGCCCGTCCTGGGGTTCCACCCTAAGAAGCGGCTACACCTTC.

V is TRBV9 and J is TRBJ2-7; D is undetermined. The V end lost 4 bases, the J end lost 0 bases, and 11 bases lay between the germline ends. The germline gives CDR1 SGDLS, CDR2 YYNGEE. This CDR3 is 14 amino acids long. The CDR3 nucleotides are TGTGCCAGCAGCCAAGACGCCAGCTCCTACGAGCAGTACTTC. It is translated as CASSQDASSYEQYF.

The chain combines TRBV10-3 with TRBJ2-4, with D hard to call. This CDR3 has 13 amino acids. The germline V and J ends were trimmed by 6 bases and 6 bases, with 12 bases remaining between them. The germline V gene has CDR1 ENHRY and CDR2 SYGVKD. The CDR3 DNA follows: TGTGCCATCAGCCCCACGCAAGGAAACATTCAGTACTTC. Amino acids: CAISPTQGNIQYF.

A single count supports this clone. The CDR3 coding sequence is TGTGCCAGCAGCGCGACAGGGGTCGCTGAAGCTTTCTTT. Encoded protein: CASSATGVAEAFF. The chain carries TRBV25-1 and TRBJ1-1, with 8 bases aligning to TRBD1. V was pared by 6 bases and J by 6 bases, with 6 bases of the junction left unmatched. Germline CDR1 MGHDK, CDR2 SYGVNS. This CDR3 has 13 amino acids.

V gene TRBV4-1 combines with J gene TRBJ2-1, with D possibly matching TRBD2 (6 bases). Trimming shortened V by 3 bases and J by 6 bases, and 12 bases separated the two germline ends. Germline V gene lookup returns CDR1 MGHRA and CDR2 YSYEKL. This CDR3 region has 14 residues. The CDR3 is CASSQQRASNEQFF. CDR3 sequence (DNA): TGCGCCAGCAGCCAGCAGCGGGCCTCCAATGAGCAGTTCTTC.

This rearrangement joins TRBV5-8 to TRBJ2-7; D remains ambiguous. This CDR3 contains 14 residues. Germline CDR1 and CDR2: SGHTS and YDEGEE. V lost 5 bases to trimming and J lost 0 bases, with 12 bases between them. CDR3 coding DNA: TGTGCCAGCAGGTGGCAAGGATCCTCCTACGAGCAGTACTTC. This codes for CASRWQGSSYEQYF.

V usage is TRBV9 and J usage is TRBJ2-1; TRBD2 is a possible D gene (6 bases). Germline V gene sequence: CDR1 SGDLS, CDR2 YYNGEE. The CDR3 consists of 15 residues. The V end was cut by 0 bases, the J end by 3 bases, with 10 bases between. CDR3 residues: CASSVAGADYNEQFF. The DNA of the CDR3 is TGTGCCAGCAGCGTAGCGGGAGCTGACTACAATGAGCAGTTCTTC.

V gene TRBV19 combines with J gene TRBJ2-4; D is unclear. The V and J ends lost 2 bases and 7 bases respectively, with 18 bases between them. The CDR3 length is 16 residues. CDR1 LNHDA and CDR2 SQIVND come from the germline V gene (reference sequence). CDR3: CASSIWKGTSRNIQYF. CDR3 in DNA: TGTGCCAGTAGTATATGGAAGGGTACAAGTCGGAACATTCAGTACTTC. Drawing the rest from reference TRBV19 and TRBJ2-4, the complete variable domain is DGGITQSPKYLFRKEGQNVTLSCEQNLNHDAMYWYRQDPGQGLRLIYYSQIVNDFQKGDIAEGYSVSREKKESFPLTVTSAQKNPTAFYLCASSIWKGTSRNIQYFGAGTRLSVL.

This clone has just one count. The V call is TRBV5-1, the J call TRBJ2-7; D call uncertain. V lost 5 bases and J lost 3, with 12 bases in between. Germline assignment: CDR1 SGHRS and CDR2 YFSETQ. CDR3 length equals 13 residues. CDR3 DNA: TGCGCCAGCAGAGGTCCAGCGCGCTACGAGCAGTACTTC. Translation gives CASRGPARYEQYF.

This clone was recorded a few times. V usage is TRBV28 and J usage is TRBJ1-2, with D uncertain. CDR3 size: 12 residues. CDR1 MDHEN and CDR2 SYDVKM come from the germline V gene. Trimming pared 2 bases from V and 8 bases from J, leaving 9 bases between. The CDR3 DNA reads TGTGCCAGCAGTTTAACCACCGCGGGCTACACCTTC. Amino acids: CASSLTTAGYTF.

The rearrangement joins TRBV6-5 to TRBJ2-3; tentative D call: TRBD2 (6 bases). The CDR3 is 14 amino acids. Trimming cost V 6 bases and J 6 bases, with 16 bases left between them. CDR1 is MNHEY, CDR2 SVGAGI, per germline. The DNA of the CDR3 is TGTGCCAGCAGCCCATGGGGGGAGCGGGATACGCAGTATTTT. Amino acids: CASSPWGERDTQYF.

The gene calls are TRBV7-9 and TRBJ2-7; D is possibly TRBD1 (5 bases). CDR1 SEHNR and CDR2 FQNEAQ come from the germline V gene (reference sequence). Trimming removed 5 bases at V and 7 bases at J, with 21 bases between. CDR3 size: 15 residues. CDR3 sequence (DNA): TGTGCCAGCAGCCCAGCTATGGGGCCAGGTGAGGAGCAGTACTTC. Translating gives CASSPAMGPGEEQYF. Combining the CDR3 with reference TRBV7-9 and TRBJ2-7 gives the whole variable domain DTGVSQNPRHKITKRGQNVTFRCDPISEHNRLYWYRQTLGQGPEFLTYFQNEAQLEKSRLLSDRFSAERPKGSFSTLEIQRTEQGDSAMYLCASSPAMGPGEEQYFGPGTRLTVT.

The chain recombines TRBV27 with TRBJ1-6; D unclear. CDR3 length equals 14 residues. Germline values: CDR1 MNHEY, CDR2 SMNVEV (reference sequence). V was clipped by 1 base and J by 8 bases, with 9 bases between them. The CDR3 nucleotides are TGTGCCAGCAGTTTATATAGGCGTGATTCACCCCTCCACTTT. It encodes CASSLYRRDSPLHF.

The rearrangement uses TRBV5-4 and TRBJ1-2, with D possibly TRBD1 on 5 matching bases. The CDR3 is 12 amino acids. Germline V gene lookup returns CDR1 SGHNT and CDR2 YYREEE (reference sequence). V was pared by 7 bases and J by 4 bases, with 11 bases between. Here the CDR3 reads CASGGSSYGYTF. The CDR3 DNA is TGTGCCAGCGGGGGTTCTAGCTATGGCTACACCTTC.

The genes are TRBV27 and TRBJ1-5; D is undetermined. Trimming took off 4 bases at V and 8 bases at J, with 9 bases between the two ends. Germline CDR1 and CDR2: MNHEY and SMNVEV (reference sequence). This CDR3 region has 12 residues. Here the CDR3 reads CASSSIGEPQHF. The CDR3, as DNA: TGTGCCAGCAGTTCGATTGGGGAGCCCCAGCATTTT.

The chain employs TRBV29-1 and TRBJ1-2, with unresolved D. CDR3 length equals 15 residues. Germline CDR1 and CDR2: SQVTM and ANQGSEA. Trimming took 0 bases from V and 2 from J, leaving 13 bases between them. The CDR3 region is CSVEDFPPINYGYTF. Here the CDR3 DNA reads TGCAGCGTTGAAGATTTCCCACCGATAAACTATGGCTACACCTTC.

This sequence joins TRBV3-1 (or the pseudogene TRBV3-2) and TRBJ1-6; the D is unclear. Trimming pared 1 base from V and 9 bases from J, leaving 4 bases between. The CDR3 is 12 amino acids. CDR1 is LGHDT and CDR2 is YNNKEL in the germline V gene (reference sequence). The CDR3 reads CASSQGGSPLHF. The DNA of the CDR3 is TGTGCCAGCAGCCAAGGGGGTTCACCCCTCCACTTT.

This chain joins TRBV12-3 or TRBV12-4 and TRBJ1-2; TRBD1 might be the D (5 bases). This CDR3 is built from 13 residues. Deletions cut 7 bases from V and 2 bases from J, with 11 bases between. The CDR3 DNA reads TGTGCCAGCATTTGGGACGGAAACTATGGCTACACCTTC. This codes for CASIWDGNYGYTF.